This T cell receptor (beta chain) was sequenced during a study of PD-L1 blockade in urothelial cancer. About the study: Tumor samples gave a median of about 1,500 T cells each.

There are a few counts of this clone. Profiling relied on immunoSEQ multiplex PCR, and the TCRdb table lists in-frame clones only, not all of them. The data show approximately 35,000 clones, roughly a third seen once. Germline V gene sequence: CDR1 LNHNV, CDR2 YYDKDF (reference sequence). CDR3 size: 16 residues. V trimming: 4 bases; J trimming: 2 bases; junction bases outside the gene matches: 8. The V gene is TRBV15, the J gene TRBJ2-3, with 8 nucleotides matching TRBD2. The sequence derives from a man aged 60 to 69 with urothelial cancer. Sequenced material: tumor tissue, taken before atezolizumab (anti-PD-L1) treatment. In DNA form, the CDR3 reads TGTGCCACCAGCAAAACTAGCGGTACCTACACAGATACGCAGTATTTT. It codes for CATSKTSGTYTDTQYF.